One and the same sample provided the 16 T cell receptor beta chains below, sequenced in a study of control samples from healthy donors and cancer patients. Profiling relied on immunoSEQ multiplex PCR, and the TCRdb table lists in-frame clones only, not all of them. The table shows about 130,000 clones, with roughly nine tenths occurring only once. Sequenced input: blood. These receptors were collected from a man aged 18 to 30 in good health.

J is TRBJ1-5 and V is TRBV10-3; D is perhaps TRBD1 (5 bases). The CDR3 has 15 amino acids. Germline CDR1 and CDR2: ENHRY and SYGVKD. Trimming took 0 bases from V and 4 from J, leaving 10 bases between them. CDR3 nucleotide sequence: TGTGCCATCAGTGAGTCGCGGGCAGGGAATCAGCCCCAGCATTTT. It is translated as CAISESRAGNQPQHF.

CDR3 in DNA: TGTGCCAGCAGCTCCCCTCCTCACAATGAGCAGTTCTTC. Protein sequence: CASSSPPHNEQFF. The chain recombines TRBV7-9 with TRBJ2-1; no clear D. The CDR3 sequence is 13 residues long. V was trimmed by 4 bases and J by 5 bases, leaving 9 bases between them. The germline gives CDR1 SEHNR, CDR2 FQNEAQ (reference sequence).

The chain is built from TRBV18 and TRBJ2-1, with TRBD2 identical over 14 bases. V dropped 0 bases and J dropped 8; count of bases not matched to a gene: 3. The CDR3 length is 16 residues. Germline V CDR1 and CDR2: KGHSH, LQKENI. The CDR3 protein is CASSPPWTSGRYEQFF. In nucleotides, the CDR3 is TGTGCCAGCTCACCACCTTGGACTAGCGGGAGGTATGAGCAGTTCTTC.

This chain uses TRBV29-1 with TRBJ2-1; either TRBD1 or TRBD2 may supply D (6 bases each). The CDR3 runs to 13 residues. Germline V lookup: CDR1 SQVTM, CDR2 ANQGSEA. V lost 8 bases, J lost 0 bases, and 11 bases lay in between. CDR3 sequence (DNA): TGCAGCCAACGGGGGCACTCCTACAATGAGCAGTTCTTC. Amino acid sequence: CSQRGHSYNEQFF.

This sequence joins TRBV19 and TRBJ1-2; 9 positions agree with TRBD1. Germline V gene lookup returns CDR1 LNHDA and CDR2 SQIVND (reference sequence). V lost 9 bases, J lost 4 bases, and 6 bases stayed unmatched. The CDR3 contains 13 residues. The CDR3 spells CASSEGQGYGYTF. CDR3 bases: TGTGCCAGCTCCGAGGGACAGGGCTATGGCTACACCTTC.

About this clone itself: A junction boundary mismatches the germline segment, possibly from a read error. The rearrangement links TRBV7-7 to TRBJ2-5, with TRBD1 matching over 8 bases. The CDR3 runs to 16 residues. CDR1 SSHAT and CDR2 FNYEAQ come from the germline V gene (reference sequence). CDR3 sequence reads: CASSHLGQGLGETQYF. CDR3 sequence (DNA): TGTGCTAGCAGCCATCTCGGACAGGGTTTGGGGGAGACCCAGTACTTC.

The chain has TRBV27 and TRBJ2-5, with TRBD2 identical over 9 bases. CDR3 length: 16 amino acids. Germline CDR1 MNHEY, CDR2 SMNVEV (reference sequence). Trimming at V came to 4 bases and at J to 2 bases, leaving 8 bases not matched to a gene. CDR3 DNA sequence: TGTGCCAGCAGTTCTTCCCTGACTAGCGGACAAGAGACCCAGTACTTC. Its protein is CASSSSLTSGQETQYF.

V is TRBV25-1 and J is TRBJ1-2; TRBD1 is a possible D gene (6 bases). The CDR3 spans 11 residues. Between the trimmed V and J ends, which lost 8 bases and 5 bases, there was a span of 9 bases. CDR1 is MGHDK, CDR2 SYGVNS, per germline. The CDR3 coding sequence is TGTGCCAGCTCCGGACAGTATGGCTACACCTTC. Protein product: CASSGQYGYTF.

The chain recombines TRBV7-8 with TRBJ2-4, with a tentative D call TRBD2 (5 bases). CDR1 and CDR2 from the germline V gene are SGHVS and FQNEAQ. V was clipped by 1 base and J by 8 bases, with 15 bases between them. The CDR3 is made up of 15 amino acids. CDR3 sequence reads: CASSLVGIGRDIQYF. The DNA of the CDR3 is TGTGCCAGCAGCTTAGTCGGGATCGGCCGGGACATTCAGTACTTC.

The count of this clone is one. At the DNA level, this CDR3 is encoded by other sequences in the same sample as well. The chain carries TRBV6-5 and TRBJ2-7, with TRBD1 identical over 7 bases. This CDR3 has 15 amino acids. V lost 2 bases and J lost 1; bases outside the gene matches: 5. Germline V gene data show CDR1 as MNHEY and CDR2 as SVGAGI. CDR3 coding DNA: TGTGCCAGCAGTTACAATCGGGACAGTTCCTACGAGCAGTACTTC. Translated, it gives CASSYNRDSSYEQYF.

The sample holds one count of this clone. V gene TRBV28 combines with J gene TRBJ2-7; D is perhaps TRBD1 or TRBD2 (5 bases each). The germline CDR1 and CDR2 sequences are MDHEN and SYDVKM. This CDR3 comprises 15 residues. V lost 4 bases, J lost 3 bases, and 16 bases lay in between. The CDR3 region is CASSSGARGRYEQYF. The CDR3 DNA follows: TGTGCCAGCAGTTCTGGCGCCCGGGGCCGCTACGAGCAGTACTTC.

The V gene is TRBV11-2, the J gene TRBJ1-1, with D maybe TRBD1 (5 bases). Trimming removed 5 bases at V and 6 bases at J, with 28 bases between. CDR3 size: 18 residues. Germline CDR1 reads SGHAT; CDR2 reads FQNNGV. The CDR3, as DNA: TGTGCCAGCAGCCGAACTGCCTACCGTAGAGTGGGGGTTGCTGAAGCTTTCTTT. Protein sequence: CASSRTAYRRVGVAEAFF.

This clone was counted once. The rearrangement uses TRBV30 and TRBJ1-2; a possible D gene is TRBD1 (6 bases). Trimming left V 5 bases short and J 8 bases short, with 18 bases between. This CDR3 contains 13 residues. Per germline, CDR1 GTSNPN and CDR2 SVGIG (reference sequence). CDR3 sequence: CAWGAQGTSGYTF. CDR3 DNA: TGTGCCTGGGGAGCTCAGGGGACCTCCGGCTACACCTTC.

V usage is TRBV11-2 and J usage is TRBJ1-5; 7 bases map to TRBD1. This CDR3 comprises 15 residues. Germline CDR1 SGHAT, CDR2 FQNNGV. With V trimmed by 1 base and J by 4 bases, 4 bases remained unmatched. The chain's CDR3 is CASSLGQGVNQPQHF. In nucleotides, the CDR3 is TGTGCCAGCAGCTTAGGGCAGGGGGTTAATCAGCCCCAGCATTTT.

The rearrangement links TRBV18 to TRBJ1-5; TRBD1 matches 9 bases. V shed 6 bases and J 3 bases; nucleotides not matched to a gene: 6. The CDR3 has 15 amino acids. Germline CDR1 reads KGHSH; CDR2 reads LQKENI. The CDR3 bases are TGTGCCAGCTCGCCGGGACAGGGCTCCAATCAGCCCCAGCATTTT. This translates into CASSPGQGSNQPQHF.

This rearrangement joins TRBV7-9 to TRBJ1-5; D is undetermined. CDR1 is SEHNR and CDR2 is FQNEAQ in the germline V gene (reference sequence). V lost 5 bases, J lost 0 bases, and 5 bases lay in between. The CDR3 runs to 13 residues. The CDR3: CASSKDSNQPQHF. As DNA, the CDR3 is TGTGCCAGCAGCAAAGATAGCAATCAGCCCCAGCATTTT.